The 24 T cell receptor beta chains below come from one sample, sequenced in a study of shared clonotypes between healthy human individuals (dated by TCRdb to the early 2020s). Receptor libraries were prepared by the immunoSEQ multiplex PCR assay. This immuneACCESS table, as held by TCRdb, lists in-frame sequences with V and J called but not all clones. Of the missing ones, under half trace to an unresolved V gene in checked studies; the others have no known cause. The sample yields around 1.6 million clones; approximately 98% were counted once. Jointly, the top ten make up roughly 0.42% of the sample. Sequencing input: naive CD4+ T cells sorted from blood. The label giving this sample's cell subset or site can be read as: CD45RA+ positively selected. These receptors came from a man between 25 and 39 years old in good health.

The J gene is TRBJ1-5, the V gene TRBV7-2, with D perhaps matching TRBD1 (5 bases). V lost 4 bases to trimming and J lost 6 bases, with 13 bases between them. Germline CDR1 is SGHTA and CDR2 is FQGNSA. The CDR3 is made up of 14 amino acids. In nucleotides, the CDR3 is TGTGCCAGCAGCTCCCGGGACCTGGTTCAGCCCCAGCATTTT. Its translation: CASSSRDLVQPQHF.

For this clone: Other DNA sequences in the sample encode the same CDR3. V is TRBV6-4 and J is TRBJ2-1, with 9 bases that match TRBD2. Germline V lookup: CDR1 MRHNA, CDR2 SNTAGT. The junction had 1 base not matched to a gene; V was cut back by 5 bases and J by 2 bases. CDR3 length: 14 amino acids. The CDR3 loop is CASSPSGTYNEQFF. The CDR3 nucleotides read TGTGCCAGCAGTCCTAGCGGGACCTACAATGAGCAGTTCTTC.

The chain combines TRBV5-1 with TRBJ2-5; 9 nucleotides match TRBD2. Per germline, CDR1 SGHRS and CDR2 YFSETQ. V lost 1 base to trimming and J lost 5 bases; unmatched junction nucleotides: 6. The CDR3 covers 15 residues. CDR3 sequence reads: CASSLSGTSLETQYF. DNA of the CDR3: TGCGCCAGCAGCTTGTCCGGGACTAGCTTGGAGACCCAGTACTTC.

The genes are TRBV7-2 and TRBJ2-1; TRBD1 matches 9 bases. V gave up 5 bases and J gave up 9 bases; unmatched junction bases: 8. This CDR3 region has 14 residues. Germline values: CDR1 SGHTA, CDR2 FQGNSA. The CDR3 DNA sequence: TGTGCCAGCAGCCCGGAACAGGGGGCGCTTGAGCAGTTCTTC. Its translation is CASSPEQGALEQFF.

The chain links TRBV5-1 to TRBJ2-7; D gene ambiguous. This CDR3 is built from 14 residues. Trimming left V 3 bases short and J 2 bases short, with 12 bases between. Germline V gene lookup returns CDR1 SGHRS and CDR2 YFSETQ. The CDR3 sequence is CASSSAGIAYEQYF. CDR3 coding DNA: TGCGCCAGCAGCTCAGCCGGAATAGCCTACGAGCAGTACTTC.

This clone has only one observation. This chain links TRBV11-2 with TRBJ2-7; D is perhaps TRBD1 (5 bases). CDR3 length equals 14 residues. V lost 4 bases, J lost 6 bases, and 16 bases lay in between. Per the germline V gene, CDR1 is SGHAT and CDR2 is FQNNGV. The CDR3 nucleotides read TGTGCCAGCAGCTCCATAAGGACACCCGTCGAGCAGTACTTC. It yields the protein CASSSIRTPVEQYF.

The gene calls are TRBV18 and TRBJ1-1, with D unresolved. Germline CDR1 and CDR2: KGHSH and LQKENI. Trimming removed 2 bases from V and 1 base from J, with 14 bases in between. CDR3 size: 16 residues. The CDR3 bases are TGTGCCAGCTCACCAAAAACAAACTCAGGGAACACTGAAGCTTTCTTT. It specifies CASSPKTNSGNTEAFF.

This sequence joins TRBV5-5 and TRBJ1-4, with D tentatively TRBD1 (5 bases). Germline V CDR1 and CDR2: SGHKS, YYEKEE (reference sequence). Between the trimmed V and J ends, which lost 0 bases and 8 bases, there was a span of 14 bases. This CDR3 spans 15 amino acids. The CDR3 loop is CASSLVARDGEKLFF. In DNA, the CDR3 is TGTGCCAGCAGCTTGGTAGCTCGGGACGGAGAAAAACTGTTTTTT.

Of note for this clone: In the same sample, other DNA sequences code for this CDR3. V is TRBV2 and J is TRBJ2-5; a possible D gene is TRBD1 (7 bases). There are 13 residues in the CDR3. The germline CDR1 and CDR2 sequences are SNHLY and FYNNEI. V lost 6 bases and J lost 5, with 13 bases in between. CDR3 DNA: TGTGCCAGCAGAGGGGGCGCGGGGGAGACCCAGTACTTC. Its translation: CASRGGAGETQYF.

The genes are TRBV19 and TRBJ2-3; 11 nucleotides align to TRBD2. V dropped 4 bases and J dropped 0; count of bases not matched to a gene: 0. Looked up from germline, CDR1 is LNHDA and CDR2 is SQIVND (reference sequence). The CDR3 covers 15 residues. The CDR3 sequence is CASSTSGGSTDTQYF. DNA for the CDR3: TGTGCCAGTAGTACTAGCGGGGGGAGCACAGATACGCAGTATTTT. Using reference TRBV19 and TRBJ2-3 for the parts outside the CDR3, the full variable domain is DGGITQSPKYLFRKEGQNVTLSCEQNLNHDAMYWYRQDPGQGLRLIYYSQIVNDFQKGDIAEGYSVSREKKESFPLTVTSAQKNPTAFYLCASSTSGGSTDTQYFGPGTRLTVL.

The chain uses TRBV18 and TRBJ2-6, with D possibly being TRBD2 (6 bases). CDR1 and CDR2 from the germline V gene are KGHSH and LQKENI. The CDR3 is 16 amino acids. Trimming took off 1 base at V and 3 bases at J, with 10 bases between the two ends. CDR3 DNA sequence: TGTGCCAGCTCACCACTTGCGGGGAATGGGGCCAACGTCCTGACTTTC. This translates into CASSPLAGNGANVLTF.

The J gene is TRBJ1-5, the V gene TRBV6-1, with D perhaps matching TRBD1 (6 bases). Deletions cut 7 bases from V and 7 bases from J, with 20 bases between. This CDR3 region has 15 residues. The germline CDR1 and CDR2 sequences are MNHNS and SASEGT. In DNA, the CDR3 is TGTGCCAGCAAAATCCGGGGGGCGTTAGAACAGCCCCAGCATTTT. Protein sequence: CASKIRGALEQPQHF.

V gene TRBV21-1 combines with J gene TRBJ1-5. TRBV21-1 is a pseudogene segment. This CDR3 is 15 amino acids long. CDR3 sequence (DNA): TGTGCCAGCAACACCGATAGACCCTTCAAGATTTCCCAGCATTTT. It codes for CASNTDRPFKISQHF.

The rearrangement links TRBV5-1 to TRBJ2-2; 7 positions match TRBD1. CDR3 length: 16 residues. The junction had 8 bases not matched to a gene; V was cut back by 3 bases and J by 3 bases. Germline values: CDR1 SGHRS, CDR2 YFSETQ. CDR3 residues: CASSSIRGRDTGELFF. As DNA, the CDR3 is TGCGCCAGCAGCTCTATAAGGGGGCGCGACACCGGGGAGCTGTTTTTT.

The chain is built from TRBV28 and TRBJ1-1; no clear D. CDR1 MDHEN and CDR2 SYDVKM come from the germline V gene. V was trimmed by 1 base and J by 4 bases, leaving 13 bases between them. The CDR3 consists of 15 residues. The CDR3 here is CASSLFVGSGTEAFF. The DNA of the CDR3 is TGTGCCAGCAGTTTATTTGTAGGAAGTGGCACTGAAGCTTTCTTT.

The J gene is TRBJ2-3, the V gene TRBV29-1; 10 bases are a match to TRBD1. Per the germline V gene, CDR1 is SQVTM and CDR2 is ANQGSEA. There are 15 residues in the CDR3. The CDR3 sequence is CGYNLGQGRADTQYF. The CDR3 region has the DNA TGCGGTTATAATTTGGGACAGGGGAGAGCAGATACGCAGTATTTT.

The J gene is TRBJ1-2, the V gene TRBV28, with a weak D call TRBD1 (6 bases). The CDR3 runs 14 residues. V dropped 3 bases and J dropped 8 bases, with 16 bases sitting between them. The V gene's germline CDR1 is MDHEN and CDR2 SYDVKM. The CDR3 region is CASSLRNREPGYTF. In nucleotides, the CDR3 is TGTGCCAGCAGTTTGCGGAACAGGGAACCAGGCTACACCTTC.

This chain joins TRBV28 and TRBJ2-7, with 7 bases identical to TRBD1. V lost 1 base to trimming and J lost 5 bases; unmatched junction nucleotides: 5. The germline gives CDR1 MDHEN, CDR2 SYDVKM. CDR3 size: 14 residues. CDR3 coding DNA: TGTGCCAGCAGTTTATACCTTGACAGGGACGAGCAGTACTTC. This translates into CASSLYLDRDEQYF.

The gene calls are TRBV5-4 and TRBJ2-6; 9 bases map to TRBD1. Germline V gives CDR1 SGHNT, CDR2 YYREEE (reference sequence). This CDR3 contains 17 residues. Trimming cost V 2 bases and J 3 bases; bases outside gene matches: 6. CDR3 bases: TGTGCCAGCAGCTTATCAACAGGGGGCGATGGGGCCAACGTCCTGACTTTC. Its translation is CASSLSTGGDGANVLTF.

The gene calls are TRBV7-2 and TRBJ2-1; a possible D gene is TRBD1 (6 bases). The V and J ends lost 2 bases and 9 bases respectively, with 20 bases between them. Germline-derived CDR1 and CDR2 are SGHTA and FQGNSA. The CDR3 consists of 16 residues. The CDR3: CASSLFSFQGSLEQFF. CDR3 bases: TGTGCCAGCAGCTTATTTAGCTTTCAGGGGTCGCTTGAGCAGTTCTTC.

The chain recombines TRBV7-9 with TRBJ2-1, with D perhaps matching TRBD2 (5 bases). In germline, CDR1 is SEHNR, CDR2 FQNEAQ (reference sequence). Trimming cost V 1 base and J 10 bases, with 11 bases left between them. The CDR3 length is 13 residues. This chain's CDR3 is CASSLELRREQFF. CDR3 DNA: TGTGCCAGCAGCTTAGAGTTGCGGAGGGAGCAGTTCTTC.

V is TRBV6-1 and J is TRBJ2-7, with 7 bases lining up with TRBD1. This CDR3 has 15 residues. Trimming at V came to 4 bases and at J to 0 bases, leaving 6 bases not matched to a gene. Per the germline V gene, CDR1 is MNHNS and CDR2 is SASEGT. The CDR3 DNA reads TGTGCCAGCAGTGTTTGGACAGGACCCTCCTACGAGCAGTACTTC. Translated, it gives CASSVWTGPSYEQYF.

V is TRBV13 and J is TRBJ2-1, with D unresolved. Germline V gene sequence: CDR1 PRHDT, CDR2 FYEKMQ (reference sequence). Trimming shortened V by 4 bases and J by 3 bases, and 22 bases separated the two germline ends. The CDR3 runs 18 residues. The CDR3 reads CASSSDVPNPIIYNEQFF. CDR3 DNA: TGTGCCAGCAGCTCCGATGTCCCGAATCCTATAATCTACAATGAGCAGTTCTTC. Variable domain in full (rest from reference TRBV13 and TRBJ2-1): AAGVIQSPRHLIKEKRETATLKCYPIPRHDTVYWYQQGPGQDPQFLISFYEKMQSDKGSIPDRFSAQQFSDYHSELNMSSLELGDSALYFCASSSDVPNPIIYNEQFFGPGTRLTVL.

This chain uses TRBV5-1 with TRBJ2-7, with D possibly matching TRBD1 (5 bases). CDR1 is SGHRS, CDR2 YFSETQ, per germline. The V end was cut by 4 bases, the J end by 2 bases, with 16 bases between. The CDR3 is 15 amino acids. CDR3 residues: CASSLQGVPPYEQYF. In DNA form, the CDR3 reads TGCGCCAGCAGCCTGCAGGGTGTTCCGCCCTACGAGCAGTACTTC.